The rows below give T cell receptor beta chains drawn from one sample of a study of blood T cells in healthy people across ages. One entry per CDR3 protein, called by TCRdb with MiXCR from the 5' RACE reads. Counted here are about 680,000 distinct CDR3 sequences, around half occurring once; the ten biggest clones make up roughly 31%. What was sequenced was blood. These receptors were obtained from a woman aged 60-75 years in good health. CDR3s include the opening cysteine and the closing phenylalanine or tryptophan. Fields, in order: clone size, D gene, V gene, J gene, CDR3 protein, CDR3 DNA. D genes are given only for firm matches. Rows may omit the clone size; those that give it use once, few, many or a size class.

>NA|TRBD2|TRBV7-2|TRBJ2-7
CASSLQRGSSYEQYF
TGTGCCAGCAGCCTTCAGCGGGGGAGCTCCTACGAGCAGTACTTC
>NA|TRBD2|TRBV4-3|TRBJ2-5
CAGSQDPASGSYNEQYF
TGCGCCGGCAGCCAAGATCCCGCTAGCGGGAGCTACAATGAGCAGTACTTC
>many|NA|TRBV29-1|TRBJ2-3
CSVYTDTQYF
TGCAGCGTGTACACGGATACGCAGTATTTT
>few|TRBD2|TRBV6-2/TRBV6-3|TRBJ2-1
CASSWRENEQFF
TGTGCCAGCAGTTGGCGGGAGAATGAGCAGTTCTTC
>many|NA|TRBV2|TRBJ2-1
CASPDPDSSYNEQFF
TGTGCCAGCCCCGACCCGGACAGTTCCTACAATGAGCAGTTCTTC
>NA|TRBD2|TRBV7-2|TRBJ2-5
CASSLNSAGGQRGEQYF
TGTGCCAGCAGCTTAAATTCGGCGGGAGGGCAGAGGGGGGAGCAGTACTTC
>few|NA|TRBV6-5|TRBJ2-1
CASKGGGIPYNEQFF
TGTGCCAGCAAGGGAGGGGGCATCCCCTACAATGAGCAGTTCTTC
>NA|NA|TRBV3-1|TRBJ2-7
CASSAGSSRPQYF
TGTGCCAGCAGCGCCGGGAGTTCCCGTCCGCAGTACTTC
>NA|NA|TRBV7-9|TRBJ2-2
CASNGASGELFF
TGTGCCAGCAACGGGGCCTCCGGGGAGCTGTTTTTT
>NA|NA|TRBV15|TRBJ1-4
CATSRDYGGSAEKLFF
TGTGCCACCAGCAGAGATTACGGGGGCTCTGCTGAAAAACTGTTTTTT
>NA|TRBD2|TRBV6-5|TRBJ2-3
CASSSSSGGFGQYF
TGTGCCAGCAGTTCGTCTAGCGGCGGGTTTGGGCAGTATTTT
>NA|NA|TRBV28|TRBJ2-1
CASTSGGTSLPEQFF
TGTGCCAGCACCTCGGGGGGCACTAGCCTACCTGAGCAGTTCTTC
>NA|NA|TRBV5-6|TRBJ1-2
CVSSLWRMLSYTF
TGTGTCAGCAGCTTGTGGCGAATGCTCAGCTACACCTTC
>NA|TRBD2|TRBV7-3|TRBJ2-1
CASSYGDTSGRGYNEQFF
TGTGCCAGCAGTTACGGAGATACTAGCGGGAGGGGTTACAATGAGCAGTTCTTC
>NA|NA|TRBV3-1|TRBJ1-1
CASSQAAGREAFF
TGTGCCAGCAGCCAAGCGGCGGGGAGAGAAGCTTTCTTT
>many|TRBD1|TRBV4-1|TRBJ2-7
CASSQGRDSYEQYF
TGCGCCAGCAGCCAGGGTCGGGACAGCTACGAGCAGTACTTC
>NA|NA|TRBV20-1|TRBJ2-3
CSARDLEGFSTDTQYF
TGCAGTGCTAGAGATCTCGAGGGATTTAGCACAGATACGCAGTATTTT
>NA|NA|TRBV7-2|TRBJ2-7
CASSLNSGYEQYF
TGTGCCAGCAGCTTAAATAGCGGATACGAGCAGTACTTC
>NA|NA|TRBV6-2/TRBV6-3|TRBJ2-3
CASGNRHNTQYF
TGTGCCAGCGGGAACAGGCACAATACGCAGTATTTT
>NA|TRBD2|TRBV7-2|TRBJ2-5
CASSSSPGLAAETQYF
TGTGCCAGCAGCTCATCTCCGGGACTAGCTGCGGAGACCCAGTACTTC
>NA|NA|TRBV7-3|TRBJ2-5
CASSLEPNEQYF
TGTGCCAGCAGTTTGGAGCCCAATGAGCAGTACTTC
>few|NA|TRBV20-1|TRBJ2-2
CSADAPSRGEGELFF
TGCAGTGCTGACGCCCCCAGCAGGGGAGAGGGGGAGCTGTTTTTT
>NA|TRBD2|TRBV4-3|TRBJ2-2
CASSQVTSGTNTGELFF
TGCGCCAGCAGCCAAGTAACTAGCGGGACCAACACCGGGGAGCTGTTTTTT
>NA|NA|TRBV20-1|TRBJ2-6
CSAAPVSGANVLTF
TGCAGTGCTGCCCCTGTCTCTGGGGCCAACGTCCTGACTTTC
>NA|NA|TRBV3-1|TRBJ2-6
CASSLLGGAGANVLTF
TGTGCCAGCAGCCTCCTCGGCGGGGCTGGGGCCAACGTCCTGACTTTC
>once|TRBD1|TRBV12-3/TRBV12-4|TRBJ2-5
CASSFGAGGNQETQYF
TGTGCCAGCAGTTTTGGTGCAGGGGGAAACCAAGAGACCCAGTACTTC
>NA|NA|TRBV20-1|TRBJ1-2
CSVPGGAEVFGYTF
TGCAGTGTCCCGGGCGGGGCGGAAGTCTTTGGCTACACCTTC
>NA|NA|TRBV7-2|TRBJ2-1
CASSLKLMGNEQFF
TGTGCCAGCAGCTTAAAACTAATGGGGAATGAGCAGTTCTTC